A selection of T cell receptor beta chains follows, all from one sample in a study of blood T cell repertoires in COVID-19. Profiling relied on immunoSEQ multiplex PCR, and the TCRdb table lists in-frame clones only, not all of them. The sample records over 120,000 clones, approximately 89% being singletons. Sequencing was done on a sample of peripheral blood. The receptor source for this set is a human donor in a cohort sampled during active COVID-19. Each CDR3 is given with its conserved first and last residue. The order of the fields is J gene, V gene, CDR3 protein.

>TRBJ1-4|TRBV29-1
CSVEGGGSNEKLFF
>TRBJ2-7|TRBV25-1
CASSPGTGEGEQYF
>TRBJ2-7|TRBV7-8
CASSSRPGNYEQYF
>TRBJ1-5|TRBV5-4
CASSRQGDQPQHF
>TRBJ2-5|TRBV3-1/TRBV3-2
CASSFGGRETQYF
>TRBJ1-1|TRBV6-2/TRBV6-3
CASSLRPGQGITEAFF
>TRBJ1-1|TRBV11-1
CASSDQGNTEAFF
>TRBJ1-4|TRBV2
CASSEIPEKLFF
>TRBJ1-5|TRBV15
CATSRDQASNQPQHF
>TRBJ1-1|TRBV7-2
CASSSYSGGSAFF
>TRBJ2-2|TRBV11-3
CASSPTRGRPNTGELFF
>TRBJ1-3|TRBV2
CASSEARENTIYF
>TRBJ1-2|TRBV5-6
CASSLWVFRIYGYTF
>TRBJ2-5|TRBV2
CASSEGTSGGTSRGTQYF
>TRBJ1-5|TRBV6-2/TRBV6-3
CASSYVQGYQPQHF
>TRBJ1-1|TRBV4-1
CASSQPGGRTEAFF
>TRBJ2-5|TRBV30
CAWSIGTGGSGETQYF
>TRBJ1-1|TRBV11-2
CASSSSDRRSEAFF
>TRBJ2-3|TRBV3-1/TRBV3-2
CASSQGRGRTQYF
>TRBJ1-1|TRBV5-1
CASSFNRGDTEAFF
>TRBJ2-3|TRBV7-2
CASSSGLAGSTDTQYF
>TRBJ1-5|TRBV7-9
CASSIGTGGEGNQPQHF
>TRBJ2-7|TRBV14
CASSQGQTYEQYF
>TRBJ2-7|TRBV3-1/TRBV3-2
CASSQDRRGTSGPIADEQYF
>TRBJ2-7|TRBV7-6
CASKLGTGVGYEQYF
>TRBJ2-5|TRBV10-1
CATETVEVTQYF
>TRBJ2-1|TRBV18
CASSIRDSYNEQFF
>TRBJ2-4|TRBV7-9
CASSPSRTGSLAKNIQYF
>TRBJ1-2|TRBV10-3
CAISVRDSTFYGYTF
>TRBJ1-1|TRBV30
CAWSVRVSATEAFF
>TRBJ1-1|TRBV6-6
CASRIDGTGGSEAFF
>TRBJ1-2|TRBV4-3
CASSLHPPEGGTNYGYTF
>TRBJ1-1|TRBV6-5
CASKLQGLNTEAFF
>TRBJ2-5|TRBV10-3
CAISEVPSGGETQYF
>TRBJ2-7|TRBV29-1
CSATGSSYEQYF
>TRBJ2-7|TRBV6-5
CASSYQQGYEQYF
>TRBJ1-1|TRBV18
CASSPQGSGTEAFF
>TRBJ2-7|TRBV29-1
CSVVTGLSYEQYF
>TRBJ2-5|TRBV5-1
CASSLTGGETQYF
>TRBJ1-1|TRBV27
CASSWSHRGAEAFF
>TRBJ1-2|TRBV5-1
CASSKTGDYGYTF
>TRBJ2-3|TRBV5-4
CASSSRGGITDTQYF
>TRBJ2-3|TRBV12-5
CASGHPRSEVRADTQYF
>TRBJ1-4|TRBV5-4
CASSLGAGEKLFF
>TRBJ2-4|TRBV2
CASRLDRAKNIQYF
>TRBJ2-1|TRBV27
CATSQRNEQFF
>TRBJ2-5|TRBV29-1
CSAGKTSDRGETQYF
>TRBJ1-1|TRBV18
CASSPTGTGNMNTEAFF